The text below deals with one T cell receptor (beta chain). Its antigen is unidentified. The data are from a study of shared clonotypes between healthy human individuals. Study-wide findings and caveats: Among four donors, roughly 5% of naive CD4 clonotypes were found in common.

Sequenced by immunoSEQ multiplex PCR; TCRdb stores in-frame clones only, minus some. This sample has about 690,000 clones, with about 92% found just once. CD45RO+ cells were combined with CCR7-negative CD45RA+ TemRA cells to form CD8 memory. With 4 bases clipped from V and 4 bases from J, the junction kept 15 bases outside the gene matches. Germline V CDR1 and CDR2: MNHEY, SMNVEV (reference sequence). The CDR3 loop spans 20 amino acids. The source is a man aged 18 to 35 in good health. Some clones in this sample may be carry-over from other donors' samples. The J gene is TRBJ2-3, the V gene TRBV27; 15 nucleotides agree with TRBD2. The sequenced material came from memory CD8+ T cells from PBMCs. The subset denotes: CD45RO+ cells pooled with CCR7-negative TemRA cells. CDR3 bases: TGTGCCAGCAGTTCCTGGACTAGCGGGAGGGCCATTAAGTGGGCAGATACGCAGTATTTT. Its translation is CASSSWTSGRAIKWADTQYF.